This TCR beta chain was profiled in a study of blood T cell repertoires in COVID-19. Study-wide context: Collection of acute and convalescent COVID-19 samples took place in the United States, Italy and Spain.

Assay: immunoSEQ multiplex PCR; the TCRdb copy retains only in-frame clones and omits some. This sample has fewer than 350,000 clones, with around 91% found just once. Trimming removed 2 bases from V and 3 bases from J; junction bases left unmatched: 4. The CDR3 runs 15 residues. Germline V gene sequence: CDR1 MGHRA, CDR2 YSYEKL. Sequenced sample: PBMCs or T cells enriched from blood (not recorded which). The chain links TRBV4-1 to TRBJ1-5; 7 bases are shared with TRBD1. The TCR comes from a woman aged 18-29 years with acute COVID-19. CDR3 region: CASSQTDRANQPQHF. The CDR3 DNA follows: TGCGCCAGCAGCCAAACTGACAGGGCCAATCAGCCCCAGCATTTT.